A single sample is the source of the 19 T cell receptor beta chains below, sequenced in a study of cytomegalovirus exposure and HLA in healthy donors. Primers included in the PCR were 60 Vbeta and 13 Jbeta primers. TCRdb's table, derived via immunoSEQ multiplex PCR, lists solely in-frame clones and lacks some. The sample holds approximately 96,000 clones. What was sequenced was PBMCs. These receptors all come from a girl between 5 and 17 years old in good health and CMV-seropositive.

The chain is built from TRBV7-3 and TRBJ2-2; TRBD1 aligns across 9 bases. V trimming: 5 bases; J trimming: 4 bases; junction bases outside the gene matches: 5. Germline V gene data show CDR1 as SGHTA and CDR2 as FQGTGA. The CDR3 totals 15 residues. CDR3: CASSTTQGATGELFF. As DNA, the CDR3 is TGTGCCAGCAGCACAACACAGGGGGCCACCGGGGAGCTGTTTTTT.

The chain carries TRBV29-1 and TRBJ2-1; TRBD2 agrees at 7 bases. This CDR3 is 12 amino acids long. The V and J ends lost 3 bases and 8 bases, in that order; junction bases with no gene match: 4. Germline CDR1 is SQVTM and CDR2 is ANQGSEA. CDR3 nucleotides: TGCAGCGTTGAGCGGGAGTTCGATGAGCAGTTCTTC. Translating it yields CSVEREFDEQFF.

CDR3 sequence: CASSQATDRRIEAFF. DNA for the CDR3: TGCGCCAGCAGCCAAGCCACCGACAGGCGAATTGAAGCTTTCTTT. This sequence joins TRBV4-1 and TRBJ1-1; TRBD1 is a possible D gene (6 bases). CDR1 MGHRA and CDR2 YSYEKL come from the germline V gene. This CDR3 has 15 residues. The V and J ends lost 1 base and 7 bases respectively, with 16 bases between them.

V usage is TRBV28 and J usage is TRBJ2-3; possible D gene TRBD2, 6 bases. This CDR3 contains 11 residues. Germline V gene sequence: CDR1 MDHEN, CDR2 SYDVKM. V dropped 5 bases and J dropped 11 bases, with 11 bases sitting between them. The CDR3 coding sequence is TGTGCCAGCAGTGGGACTGCTATGCAGTATTTT. This gives the protein CASSGTAMQYF.

V is TRBV30 and J is TRBJ2-1; maybe TRBD1 (5 bases). The V end was cut by 5 bases, the J end by 2 bases, with 10 bases between. CDR3 length: 13 amino acids. Germline lookup yields CDR1 GTSNPN and CDR2 SVGIG (reference sequence). The CDR3 reads CAWDPRAYNEQFF. CDR3 nucleotides: TGTGCCTGGGACCCCAGGGCCTACAATGAGCAGTTCTTC.

The chain is built from TRBV9 and TRBJ2-3; possible D gene TRBD1, 5 bases. V lost 0 bases and J lost 1, with 9 bases in between. Germline V gene data show CDR1 as SGDLS and CDR2 as YYNGEE. The CDR3 runs 15 residues. The CDR3 is CASSVEGVRTDTQYF. CDR3 sequence (DNA): TGTGCCAGCAGCGTAGAAGGGGTCCGCACAGATACGCAGTATTTT.

DNA for the CDR3: TGTGCCAGTATCTCCGCCCGAACTAGCGGAAACATTCAGTACTTC. The encoded protein is CASISARTSGNIQYF. The J gene is TRBJ2-4, the V gene TRBV19; 8 nucleotides align to TRBD2. The CDR3 totals 15 residues. CDR1 is LNHDA, CDR2 SQIVND, per germline (reference sequence). V was clipped by 7 bases and J by 6 bases; unmatched bases: 11.

The J gene is TRBJ1-1, the V gene TRBV6-6; no firm D call. V was cut by 6 bases and J by 4 bases, with 12 bases left in between. The length of the CDR3 is 13 residues. Germline V gene lookup returns CDR1 MNHNY and CDR2 SVGAGI (reference sequence). Written as DNA, the CDR3 is TGTGCCAGCAGCGAGCCCGAGGGCACTGAAGCTTTCTTT. Amino acid sequence: CASSEPEGTEAFF.

This rearrangement joins TRBV7-9 to TRBJ1-2; D is uncertain. V dropped 4 bases and J dropped 8 bases, with 17 bases sitting between them. CDR3 length: 14 residues. Germline assignment: CDR1 SEHNR and CDR2 FQNEAQ (reference sequence). The CDR3 loop reads CASSSAVRGKGYTF. CDR3 nucleotides: TGTGCCAGCAGCTCAGCGGTGCGCGGTAAGGGCTACACCTTC.

The chain combines TRBV28 with TRBJ1-2; TRBD1 agrees at 7 bases. Germline assignment: CDR1 MDHEN and CDR2 SYDVKM. This CDR3 is 14 amino acids long. V lost 7 bases and J lost 7; bases outside the gene matches: 12. In nucleotides, the CDR3 is TGTGCCAGCAAGGCGTTCGACAGGGCCGGTGGCTACACCTTC. Protein sequence: CASKAFDRAGGYTF.

The V call is TRBV4-3, the J call TRBJ1-1; D is unclear. Germline CDR1 reads LGHNA; CDR2 reads YSLEER. The CDR3 is 13 amino acids. Trimming took off 2 bases at V and 1 base at J, with 5 bases between the two ends. The CDR3 protein is CASSQRGNTEAFF. Here the CDR3 DNA reads TGCGCCAGCAGCCAACGGGGGAACACTGAAGCTTTCTTT.

The V gene is TRBV12-2, the J gene TRBJ1-2. TRBV12-2 is termed a pseudogene. The CDR3 covers 13 residues. CDR3 residues: CASRLSGGRGYTF. The CDR3 DNA is TGTGCAAGTCGCTTGTCGGGGGGCAGAGGCTACACCTTC.

The rearrangement links TRBV2 to TRBJ1-4; TRBD1 might be the D (6 bases). The CDR3 is 16 amino acids. V dropped 2 bases and J dropped 7 bases, with 17 bases sitting between them. CDR1 is SNHLY and CDR2 is FYNNEI in the germline V gene. This CDR3 is CASSEPTQGIGEKLFF. CDR3 nucleotides: TGTGCCAGCAGTGAACCGACACAGGGTATTGGTGAAAAACTGTTTTTT.

The V call is TRBV4-3, the J call TRBJ1-2; possible D gene TRBD1, 5 bases. The CDR3 has 15 amino acids. CDR1 is LGHNA, CDR2 YSLEER, per germline. Trimming stripped 4 bases from V and 4 bases from J, with 16 bases between. The CDR3 loop reads CASSPGGMGVYGYTF. The CDR3 bases are TGCGCCAGCAGCCCGGGGGGGATGGGGGTCTATGGCTACACCTTC.

V usage is TRBV6-1 and J usage is TRBJ2-7, with D possibly TRBD2 on 6 matching bases. The germline V and J ends were trimmed by 6 bases and 3 bases, with 9 bases remaining between them. This CDR3 comprises 12 residues. CDR1 and CDR2 from the germline V gene are MNHNS and SASEGT. CDR3 sequence: CASSAGGYEQYF. The CDR3 region has the DNA TGTGCCAGCAGCGCCGGGGGCTACGAGCAGTACTTC.

V is TRBV29-1 and J is TRBJ1-2, with unresolved D. The germline V and J ends were trimmed by 0 bases and 5 bases, with 10 bases remaining between them. The germline V gene has CDR1 SQVTM and CDR2 ANQGSEA. This CDR3 contains 13 residues. The CDR3 coding sequence is TGCAGCGTTGAAGAGGGTGAGGGATATGGCTACACCTTC. This sequence encodes CSVEEGEGYGYTF.

The rearrangement links TRBV10-3 to TRBJ2-5; TRBD1 matches at 10 bases. From germline, CDR1 is ENHRY and CDR2 SYGVKD. The CDR3 has 16 residues. With 3 bases clipped from V and 4 bases from J, the junction kept 8 bases outside the gene matches. The CDR3 DNA sequence: TGTGCCATCAGTGATCCGGAGAGGACAGGGGGAGAGACCCAGTACTTC. Its translation: CAISDPERTGGETQYF.

The rearrangement joins TRBV4-3 to TRBJ2-2; D might be TRBD1 (6 bases). The CDR3 spans 14 residues. Germline-derived CDR1 and CDR2 are LGHNA and YSLEER. V dropped 0 bases and J dropped 9 bases, with 11 bases sitting between them. CDR3 amino acids: CASSQDEGVRELFF. The CDR3 DNA follows: TGCGCCAGCAGCCAAGACGAGGGGGTCCGGGAGCTGTTTTTT.

This chain uses TRBV2 with TRBJ1-6; no firm D call. Germline loops: CDR1 SNHLY, CDR2 FYNNEI. This CDR3 comprises 14 residues. Trimming took 7 bases from V and 8 from J, leaving 15 bases between them. The DNA of the CDR3 is TGTGCCAGCACGGCGTCGGAAGGAGATTCACCCCTCCACTTT. Translation gives CASTASEGDSPLHF.